This T cell receptor beta chain was profiled in a study of early T cells in non-severe SARS-CoV-2 infection. TCRdb independently ran MiXCR on the 5' RACE reads; one entry per CDR3 protein. The repertoire holds roughly 86,000 distinct CDR3 sequences, with about 15% as singletons. The length of the CDR3 is 15 residues. V lost 3 bases and J lost 4; bases outside the gene matches: 6. The germline gives CDR1 SGHTA, CDR2 FQGNSA. This chain connects TRBV7-2 to TRBJ2-1; the match to TRBD2 covers 7 bases. The clonotype originates from an adult who was a healthcare worker with PCR-confirmed SARS-CoV-2 infection or an uninfected control (not recorded which). The sequencing input was whole blood. Here the CDR3 DNA reads TGTGCCAGCAGCTTCGGGGGGACTTCGTACAATGAGCAGTTCTTC. Residues: CASSFGGTSYNEQFF. The whole variable domain, remainder taken from reference TRBV7-2 and TRBJ2-1, is GAGVSQSPSNKVTEKGKDVELRCDPISGHTALYWYRQSLGQGLEFLIYFQGNSAPDKSGLPSDRFSAERTGGSVSTLTIQRTQQEDSAVYLCASSFGGTSYNEQFFGPGTRLTVL.